These 29 T cell receptor beta chains share one sample of origin, sequenced in a study of shared clonotypes between healthy human individuals. Sequenced by immunoSEQ multiplex PCR; TCRdb stores in-frame clones only, minus some. The top ten hold around 0.4% of the sample, which has approximately 2.3 million clones, more than 85% seen once. What was sequenced was naive CD4+ T cells from PBMCs. Stated subset: CD45RA+ positively selected. The source of these receptors is a man aged 18 to 30 in good health. Some clones in this sample may be carry-over from other donors' samples.

This chain links TRBV19 with TRBJ1-1; 11 bases match TRBD1. V lost 5 bases, J lost 5 bases, and 4 bases stayed unmatched. In germline, CDR1 is LNHDA, CDR2 SQIVND (reference sequence). The CDR3 covers 14 residues. This CDR3 is CASSGWDRGTEAFF. The CDR3 bases are TGTGCCAGTAGTGGATGGGACAGGGGGACTGAAGCTTTCTTT.

The chain has TRBV6-1 and TRBJ1-3; D perhaps matches TRBD1 (5 bases). The V gene's germline CDR1 is MNHNS and CDR2 SASEGT. The CDR3 consists of 13 residues. V lost 10 bases and J lost 5, with 15 bases in between. CDR3 in amino acids: CATHLGLRNTIYF. CDR3 sequence (DNA): TGTGCCACCCATCTGGGGCTTCGAAACACCATATATTTT.

The chain is built from TRBV5-4 and TRBJ2-3; 16 nucleotides match TRBD2. CDR3 length equals 16 residues. The V segment lost 4 bases and the J segment 5 bases; nucleotides outside the gene matches: 4. Germline V lookup: CDR1 SGHNT, CDR2 YYREEE (reference sequence). This CDR3 reads CASSQGLAGGIDTQYF. The CDR3 DNA follows: TGTGCCAGCAGCCAGGGACTAGCGGGAGGGATAGATACGCAGTATTTT. Filled out from reference TRBV5-4 and TRBJ2-3, the complete variable domain reads ETGVTQSPTHLIKTRGQQVTLRCSSQSGHNTVSWYQQALGQGPQFIFQYYREEENGRGNFPPRFSGLQFPNYSSELNVNALELDDSALYLCASSQGLAGGIDTQYFGPGTRLTVL.

The rearrangement uses TRBV9 and TRBJ2-1; TRBD1 matches 7 bases. CDR3 length: 16 residues. V dropped 3 bases and J dropped 2; count of bases not matched to a gene: 8. Looked up from germline, CDR1 is SGDLS and CDR2 is YYNGEE. CDR3 sequence (DNA): TGTGCCAGCAGCGCCCGACAGGGAGTGACCTACAATGAGCAGTTCTTC. Translating it yields CASSARQGVTYNEQFF.

The V call is TRBV7-6, the J call TRBJ2-7; weak D call: TRBD2 (6 bases). The V end lost 4 bases, the J end lost 3 bases, and 13 bases lay between the germline ends. The CDR3 loop spans 14 amino acids. Per germline, CDR1 SGHVS and CDR2 FNYEAQ. The CDR3 nucleotides read TGTGCCAGCAGCTCGCGCGGGGAGCTCTACGAGCAGTACTTC. Residues: CASSSRGELYEQYF.

The rearrangement uses TRBV5-1 and TRBJ1-1, with 7 bases aligning to TRBD1. Trimming cost V 0 bases and J 0 bases; bases outside gene matches: 5. The CDR3 length is 16 residues. The germline gives CDR1 SGHRS, CDR2 YFSETQ. CDR3 coding DNA: TGCGCCAGCAGCTTGGTTACAGGGGCCTTGAACACTGAAGCTTTCTTT. Translated, it gives CASSLVTGALNTEAFF.

The chain uses TRBV5-1 and TRBJ1-1, with TRBD1 as a possible D gene (6 bases). Germline V gene data show CDR1 as SGHRS and CDR2 as YFSETQ. Trimming took 2 bases from V and 0 from J, leaving 20 bases between them. The CDR3 sequence is 18 residues long. This CDR3 reads CASSLTPGGAGMNTEAFF. CDR3 coding DNA: TGCGCCAGCAGCTTAACTCCGGGGGGCGCGGGGATGAACACTGAAGCTTTCTTT.

V is TRBV6-5 and J is TRBJ1-4; 7 nucleotides align to TRBD1. The germline V gene encodes CDR1 MNHEY and CDR2 SVGAGI. This CDR3 is 14 amino acids long. After removal of 5 bases from V and 7 bases from J, the junction contained 7 bases not matched to a gene. The CDR3 region is CASSDRAMGEKLFF. CDR3 bases: TGTGCCAGCAGTGACAGGGCGATGGGTGAAAAACTGTTTTTT.

A single count supports this clone. This same CDR3 is encoded by further DNA sequences in the sample. The genes are TRBV15 and TRBJ1-3, with D hard to call. This CDR3 has 15 residues. Germline lookup yields CDR1 LNHNV and CDR2 YYDKDF (reference sequence). V was clipped by 1 base and J by 0 bases, with 7 bases between them. The CDR3 sequence is CATSRGRDSGNTIYF. In DNA, the CDR3 is TGTGCCACCAGCAGAGGGAGGGACTCTGGAAACACCATATATTTT.

Of note for this clone: This sample also contains other DNA sequences that code for the same CDR3. J is TRBJ1-2 and V is TRBV20-1, with unresolved D. With 6 bases removed from V and 8 bases from J, the gap between germline ends came to 10 bases. Germline-derived CDR1 and CDR2 are DFQATT and SNEGSKA (reference sequence). The CDR3 has 10 amino acids. The CDR3 DNA sequence: TGCAGTGCCTCGACGGGGGGCTACACCTTC. This codes for CSASTGGYTF.

The CDR3 nucleotides read TGTGCCAGCAGCTTAGGGGGCTTGATAACAGATGAGCAGTTCTTC. It yields the protein CASSLGGLITDEQFF. The chain uses TRBV13 and TRBJ2-1; D is undetermined. Per the germline V gene, CDR1 is PRHDT and CDR2 is FYEKMQ (reference sequence). Trimming removed 0 bases from V and 8 bases from J, with 14 bases in between. There are 15 residues in the CDR3.

This chain joins TRBV7-6 and TRBJ2-5; D is undetermined. CDR3 length equals 15 residues. The germline CDR1 and CDR2 sequences are SGHVS and FNYEAQ. Trimming cost V 3 bases and J 2 bases, with 13 bases left between them. CDR3 nucleotides: TGTGCCAGCAGCTTCGGCGGTACGACTCAAGAGACCCAGTACTTC. As protein: CASSFGGTTQETQYF.

The count of this clone is one. The sample holds other DNA sequences that translate to the same CDR3. Here the CDR3 reads CASSLEPNTEAFF. The CDR3 nucleotides are TGCGCCAGCAGCCTGGAGCCTAACACTGAAGCTTTCTTT. The chain employs TRBV5-1 and TRBJ1-1; D remains ambiguous. Trimming pared 4 bases from V and 2 bases from J, leaving 9 bases between. The CDR3 runs 13 residues. CDR1 is SGHRS, CDR2 YFSETQ, per germline.

This clone was found once. V gene TRBV11-2 combines with J gene TRBJ2-3; the D gene is possibly TRBD2 (6 bases). Deletions cut 0 bases from V and 0 bases from J, with 16 bases between. The germline gives CDR1 SGHAT, CDR2 FQNNGV. The CDR3 consists of 18 residues. The CDR3 sequence: CASSLDRGLARSTDTQYF. The CDR3 coding sequence is TGTGCCAGCAGCTTAGATCGCGGGCTAGCGCGAAGCACAGATACGCAGTATTTT.

V is TRBV28 and J is TRBJ1-3; a possible D gene is TRBD1 (5 bases). Germline loops: CDR1 MDHEN, CDR2 SYDVKM. The ends were cut back, 7 bases at V and 0 bases at J, with 19 bases in the middle. The CDR3 sequence is 17 residues long. CDR3 residues: CASNTPGLSYSGNTIYF. CDR3 sequence (DNA): TGTGCCAGCAATACACCGGGACTCTCCTACTCTGGAAACACCATATATTTT.

V and J are TRBV29-1 and TRBJ1-3, with 10 nucleotides matching TRBD1. The V gene end was trimmed by 7 bases and the J gene end by 8 bases; junction bases not matched to a gene: 8. The CDR3 has 13 residues. The germline V gene encodes CDR1 SQVTM and CDR2 ANQGSEA. The CDR3 is CSGRQGAGDTIYF. In DNA, the CDR3 is TGCAGCGGGAGACAGGGGGCGGGTGACACCATATATTTT.

The V call is TRBV19, the J call TRBJ2-3, with 10 bases aligning to TRBD2. Per germline, CDR1 LNHDA and CDR2 SQIVND (reference sequence). The CDR3 consists of 18 residues. The V segment lost 1 base and the J segment 6 bases; nucleotides outside the gene matches: 13. CDR3 region: CASSIASASGGLRDTQYF. The CDR3 DNA follows: TGTGCCAGTAGTATAGCTTCGGCTAGCGGGGGTCTCCGGGATACGCAGTATTTT.

This rearrangement joins TRBV7-8 to TRBJ1-5; no clear D gene. This CDR3 region has 14 residues. CDR1 SGHVS and CDR2 FQNEAQ come from the germline V gene. With 3 bases removed from V and 6 bases from J, the gap between germline ends came to 12 bases. CDR3 in DNA: TGTGCCAGCAGCTTCGTAAGGGAGGGTCAGCCCCAGCATTTT. Translating gives CASSFVREGQPQHF.

This chain uses TRBV14 with TRBJ1-4; D not resolved. Trimming cost V 3 bases and J 5 bases, with 7 bases left between them. CDR1 is SGHDN, CDR2 FVKESK, per germline. The length of the CDR3 is 13 residues. In nucleotides, the CDR3 is TGTGCCAGCAGCCATATGAACAATGAAAAACTGTTTTTT. It encodes CASSHMNNEKLFF.

The gene calls are TRBV27 and TRBJ2-1; 12 nucleotides agree with TRBD2. Trimming took 5 bases from V and 1 from J; bases not matched to a gene: 15. There are 20 residues in the CDR3. Germline loops: CDR1 MNHEY, CDR2 SMNVEV (reference sequence). In DNA, the CDR3 is TGTGCCAGCAGTCCTAAGCCAGGGACTAGCGGGCTACATTCCTACAATGAGCAGTTCTTC. This codes for CASSPKPGTSGLHSYNEQFF.

V is TRBV28 and J is TRBJ2-7; TRBD1 aligns across 8 bases. The CDR3 runs to 15 residues. Trimming cost V 6 bases and J 7 bases; bases outside gene matches: 14. Germline CDR1 and CDR2: MDHEN and SYDVKM. Here the CDR3 reads CASSPTRWTGREQYF. CDR3 bases: TGTGCCAGCAGCCCTACTCGTTGGACAGGGCGGGAGCAGTACTTC.

This chain joins TRBV7-6 and TRBJ1-2; D remains unclear. Per germline, CDR1 SGHVS and CDR2 FNYEAQ. The CDR3 runs 13 residues. V lost 4 bases and J lost 0, with 6 bases in between. The CDR3 bases are TGTGCCAGCAGCTCCCTAGCTAACTATGGCTACACCTTC. This gives the protein CASSSLANYGYTF.

The chain carries TRBV5-1 and TRBJ1-2; no clear D gene. Germline values: CDR1 SGHRS, CDR2 YFSETQ. CDR3 size: 14 residues. Trimming removed 5 bases from V and 11 bases from J, with 22 bases in between. The CDR3 loop reads CASRQQPGSDYYTF. The CDR3 DNA reads as TGCGCCAGCAGGCAACAGCCGGGCTCTGATTATTACACCTTC.

V and J are TRBV19 and TRBJ1-2; tentative D call: TRBD1 (5 bases). The CDR3 is made up of 16 amino acids. V lost 6 bases and J 4 bases, leaving 21 bases between the germline ends. Germline values: CDR1 LNHDA, CDR2 SQIVND (reference sequence). The CDR3 region has the DNA TGTGCCAGTAGGGAAGGGGCTTCCCATAGGGGCTATGGCTACACCTTC. It specifies CASREGASHRGYGYTF.

The chain uses TRBV6-5 and TRBJ2-7, with 7 bases that match TRBD2. V was clipped by 4 bases and J by 2 bases; unmatched bases: 8. Germline values: CDR1 MNHEY, CDR2 SVGAGI. There are 15 residues in the CDR3. The CDR3, as DNA: TGTGCCAGCAGTTCCACCTTAGCGGGCCCCTACGAGCAGTACTTC. This encodes CASSSTLAGPYEQYF.

J is TRBJ2-7 and V is TRBV28; D possibly corresponds to TRBD2 (6 bases). The CDR3 extends over 14 amino acids. Trimming cost V 6 bases and J 0 bases, with 12 bases left between them. CDR1 and CDR2 (germline): MDHEN, SYDVKM. For the CDR3, the DNA is TGTGCCAGCAGCGGGGACTCTCACTCCTACGAGCAGTACTTC. Encoded protein: CASSGDSHSYEQYF.

The gene calls are TRBV25-1 and TRBJ2-7, with no clear D. CDR3 length: 12 residues. Trimming pared 6 bases from V and 3 bases from J, leaving 9 bases between. Germline values: CDR1 MGHDK, CDR2 SYGVNS. CDR3 DNA: TGTGCCAGCAGCACAAGGTTCTACGAGCAGTACTTC. This encodes CASSTRFYEQYF.

This chain uses TRBV11-2 with TRBJ2-7, with 8 bases fitting TRBD2. The length of the CDR3 is 19 residues. J lost 2 bases, V lost 5 bases, and 20 bases had no gene match. Germline-derived CDR1 and CDR2 are SGHAT and FQNNGV. CDR3 in amino acids: CASSLPTGRLSGSTYEQYF. CDR3 in DNA: TGTGCCAGCAGCCTTCCCACGGGACGTCTGAGCGGGAGCACCTACGAGCAGTACTTC.

DNA of the CDR3: TGTGCCAGCAGCAACTATGAGCAGTTCTTC. Protein: CASSNYEQFF. The V call is TRBV2, the J call TRBJ2-1; D gene uncertain. The germline CDR1 and CDR2 sequences are SNHLY and FYNNEI. There are 10 residues in the CDR3. V gave up 6 bases and J gave up 8 bases, with 5 bases separating them.